A selection of T cell receptor beta chains follows, all from one sample in a study of shared clonotypes between healthy human individuals. TCRdb's table, derived via immunoSEQ multiplex PCR, lists solely in-frame clones and lacks some. The repertoire has over a million clones, about 76% of them found once; the top ten carry about 1.5%. Sequenced sample: memory CD4+ T cells sorted from blood. The receptors derive from a young man in good health. Each CDR3 is given with its conserved first and last residue. Fields, in order: J gene, clone size, D gene, V gene, CDR3 protein, CDR3 DNA. A D gene is named only where the DNA matches it firmly. Part of the rows lack a size; the others show once, few, many or a class for expanded clones.

j_gene: TRBJ2-5
abundance: .
d_gene: .
v_gene: TRBV5-1
CDR3aa: CASSFNSASETQYF
CDR3nt: TGCGCCAGCAGCTTCAACTCCGCGAGCGAGACCCAGTACTTC

j_gene: TRBJ1-2
abundance: .
d_gene: TRBD1
v_gene: TRBV5-4
CDR3aa: CASSTRGGIPGNYTF
CDR3nt: TGTGCCAGCAGCACACGAGGGGGCATTCCGGGAAACTACACCTTC

j_gene: TRBJ2-2
abundance: few
d_gene: TRBD2
v_gene: TRBV6-1
CDR3aa: CASNELATGELFF
CDR3nt: TGTGCCAGCAACGAACTAGCGACCGGGGAGCTGTTTTTT

j_gene: TRBJ2-7
abundance: .
d_gene: .
v_gene: TRBV28
CDR3aa: CASSYLVREQYF
CDR3nt: TGTGCCAGCAGCTACCTGGTCCGCGAGCAGTACTTC

j_gene: TRBJ2-7
abundance: .
d_gene: TRBD2
v_gene: TRBV30
CDR3aa: CAWMKVSGRTTYEQYF
CDR3nt: TGTGCCTGGATGAAGGTCAGCGGGAGGACTACCTACGAGCAGTACTTC

j_gene: TRBJ2-2
abundance: .
d_gene: .
v_gene: TRBV2
CDR3aa: CASSGGRGTGELFF
CDR3nt: TGTGCCAGCAGTGGTGGTAGGGGAACCGGGGAGCTGTTTTTT

j_gene: TRBJ1-2
abundance: once
d_gene: .
v_gene: TRBV6-1
CDR3aa: CASSEDHRSYGYTF
CDR3nt: TGTGCCAGCAGTGAAGATCACCGATCCTATGGCTACACCTTC

j_gene: TRBJ1-3
abundance: .
d_gene: .
v_gene: TRBV28
CDR3aa: CASTAAGSGNTIYF
CDR3nt: TGTGCCAGCACCGCCGCAGGCTCTGGAAACACCATATATTTT

j_gene: TRBJ2-3
abundance: many
d_gene: TRBD2
v_gene: TRBV7-3
CDR3aa: CASSPHSGTSGGARDTQYF
CDR3nt: TGTGCCAGCAGCCCCCATTCCGGGACTAGCGGGGGGGCGAGAGATACGCAGTATTTT

j_gene: TRBJ2-7
abundance: .
d_gene: .
v_gene: TRBV19
CDR3aa: CASSSRDKTGRTYEQYF
CDR3nt: TGTGCCAGTAGTAGCCGGGATAAAACGGGGAGGACCTACGAGCAGTACTTC

j_gene: TRBJ2-2
abundance: .
d_gene: .
v_gene: TRBV14
CDR3aa: CASSRIGGAEELFF
CDR3nt: TGTGCCAGCAGCCGAATCGGAGGGGCCGAGGAGCTGTTTTTT

j_gene: TRBJ2-2
abundance: once
d_gene: .
v_gene: TRBV19
CDR3aa: CASKEGLVTGELFF
CDR3nt: TGTGCCAGTAAGGAGGGGCTAGTCACCGGGGAGCTGTTTTTT

j_gene: TRBJ2-3
abundance: .
d_gene: TRBD1
v_gene: TRBV2
CDR3aa: CASGKDRSTDTQYF
CDR3nt: TGTGCCAGCGGTAAGGACAGGAGCACAGATACGCAGTATTTT

j_gene: TRBJ1-2
abundance: once
d_gene: .
v_gene: TRBV5-6
CDR3aa: CASQPQGGYYGYTF
CDR3nt: TGTGCCAGCCAGCCCCAGGGAGGGTACTATGGCTACACCTTC

j_gene: TRBJ2-7
abundance: .
d_gene: TRBD1
v_gene: TRBV7-2
CDR3aa: CASSLGQGARHEQYF
CDR3nt: TGTGCCAGCAGCTTAGGCCAGGGGGCTAGGCACGAGCAGTACTTC

j_gene: TRBJ1-4
abundance: many
d_gene: .
v_gene: TRBV2
CDR3aa: CASSERGNEKLFF
CDR3nt: TGTGCCAGCAGTGAACGGGGGAATGAAAAACTGTTTTTT

j_gene: TRBJ1-6
abundance: .
d_gene: .
v_gene: TRBV19
CDR3aa: CASSIGNAPLHF
CDR3nt: TGTGCCAGTAGTATTGGGAACGCACCCCTCCACTTT

j_gene: TRBJ1-1
abundance: .
d_gene: .
v_gene: TRBV11-2
CDR3aa: CASSFQTVNTEAFF
CDR3nt: TGTGCCAGCAGCTTTCAGACGGTAAACACTGAAGCTTTCTTT

j_gene: TRBJ1-1
abundance: few
d_gene: .
v_gene: TRBV5-1
CDR3aa: CASIGGPNTEAFF
CDR3nt: TGCGCCAGCATCGGAGGTCCGAACACTGAAGCTTTCTTT

j_gene: TRBJ2-5
abundance: .
d_gene: .
v_gene: TRBV2
CDR3aa: CASTGGRTQETQYF
CDR3nt: TGTGCCAGCACCGGGGGCAGGACCCAAGAGACCCAGTACTTC

j_gene: TRBJ2-3
abundance: .
d_gene: TRBD2
v_gene: TRBV7-2
CDR3aa: CASSVAGGPTDTQYF
CDR3nt: TGTGCCAGCAGCGTAGCGGGAGGGCCCACAGATACGCAGTATTTT

j_gene: TRBJ2-3
abundance: .
d_gene: .
v_gene: TRBV21-1
CDR3aa: CASRLLLASTDTQYF
CDR3nt: TGTGCCAGCAGACTTCTACTAGCTAGCACAGATACGCAGTATTTT

j_gene: TRBJ2-7
abundance: few
d_gene: TRBD1
v_gene: TRBV5-5
CDR3aa: CASSFSGTGNEQYF
CDR3nt: TGTGCCAGCAGCTTTTCCGGGACAGGGAACGAGCAGTACTTC

j_gene: TRBJ1-1
abundance: once
d_gene: .
v_gene: TRBV2
CDR3aa: CASSEAPVRVGTEAFF
CDR3nt: TGTGCCAGCAGTGAAGCCCCAGTTAGGGTCGGCACTGAAGCTTTCTTT